This T cell receptor beta chain comes out of a study of cytomegalovirus exposure and HLA in healthy donors. The PCR had 60 Vbeta and 13 Jbeta primers. TCRdb keeps only in-frame clones here, not all; method: immunoSEQ multiplex PCR. There are under 200,000 clones in the sample; 75% to 90% occur only once, and 1.5% to 2% lies in the top ten. The sample taken for sequencing was PBMCs. The origin of this receptor is a woman in her late teens or twenties in good health and CMV-seronegative.

The CDR3 sequence: CASSVAGIGYHTEAFF. The CDR3 nucleotides read TGTGCCAGCAGCGTAGCAGGGATCGGGTACCACACTGAAGCTTTCTTT. The genes are TRBV9 and TRBJ1-1; tentative D call: TRBD1 (5 bases). The CDR3 consists of 16 residues. Germline V gene data show CDR1 as SGDLS and CDR2 as YYNGEE. Trimming removed 0 bases from V and 3 bases from J, with 15 bases in between. Filled out from reference TRBV9 and TRBJ1-1, the complete variable domain reads DSGVTQTPKHLITATGQRVTLRCSPRSGDLSVYWYQQSLDQGLQFLIQYYNGEERAKGNILERFSAQQFPDLHSELNLSSLELGDSALYFCASSVAGIGYHTEAFFGQGTRLTVV.